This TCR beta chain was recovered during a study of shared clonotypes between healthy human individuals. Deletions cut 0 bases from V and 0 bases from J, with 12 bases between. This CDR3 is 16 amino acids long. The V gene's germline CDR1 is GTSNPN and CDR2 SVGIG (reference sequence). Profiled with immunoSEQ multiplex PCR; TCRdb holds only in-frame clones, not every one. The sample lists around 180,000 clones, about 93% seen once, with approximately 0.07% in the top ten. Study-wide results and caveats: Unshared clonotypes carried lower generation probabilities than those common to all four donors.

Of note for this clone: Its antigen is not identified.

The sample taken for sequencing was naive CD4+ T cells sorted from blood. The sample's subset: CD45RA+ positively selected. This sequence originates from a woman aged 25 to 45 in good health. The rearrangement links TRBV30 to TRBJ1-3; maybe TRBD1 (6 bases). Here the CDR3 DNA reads TGTGCCTGGAGTGTAAGGGAAGGGGGCTCTGGAAACACCATATATTTT. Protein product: CAWSVREGGSGNTIYF. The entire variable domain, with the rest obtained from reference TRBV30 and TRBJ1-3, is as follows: SQTIHQWPATLVQPVGSPLSLECTVEGTSNPNLYWYRQAAGRGLQLLFYSVGIGQISSEVPQNLSASRPQDRQFILSSKKLLLSDSGFYLCAWSVREGGSGNTIYFGEGSWLTVV.